This entry features one T cell receptor (beta chain) sequence. This clone turned up a few times. It has no known antigen specificity. Base qualities are not provided; no much larger clone lies one nucleotide away. TCRbeta CDR3 regions were amplified from genomic DNA by means of the immunoSEQ Assay, a bias-controlled multiplex PCR. Per the original workflow: The number of nucleated cells in each sample was estimated by amplification of reference gene primers within the assay. Sequence reads were collapsed and filtered to measure the absolute abundance of every unique TCRbeta CDR3 rearrangement. For each sample, productive Simpson clonality was calculated by taking the square root of Simpson's diversity index across productive rearrangements. TCRdb took over this immuneACCESS table, retaining in-frame rearrangements with V and J assigned. Such tables are incomplete; in checked studies, under half of the missing clones stem from an unresolved V gene, and the remainder is unexplained. V and J calls and clone size come straight from that table; D and trimming were deduced from the DNA. Recorded for this sample are about 150,000 clones; roughly nine tenths of them occurred a single time. The biggest ten clones account for around 16% of the sample.

Whole blood was collected in K2EDTA tubes by collaborating institutions according to the institutions' own protocols. For TCRbeta analysis, collaborator samples were shipped as frozen whole blood, as isolated PBMCs, or as DNA extracted from either sample type. Including cysteine and phenylalanine, the CDR3 has 12 amino acids. Just CDR3 DNA is preserved here, 36 bases in frame from base 1. CDR1 and CDR2, per the germline V gene, are SGHAT and FQNNGV. Germline trimming amounts to 9 bases on V and 4 bases on J, with 6 as the count of junction bases outside the gene matches. These data originate in a study of blood T cell repertoires in COVID-19 (dated by TCRdb to about 2020). Background on the whole study: Collaborator samples came from the United States, Italy and Spain and covered acute and convalescent phases of COVID-19. The prospective study material was composed of cDNA or gDNA derived from T cells, B-cell-depleted T cells, or PBMCs. The sample metadata nearly always contained a de-identified subject ID, COVID-19 status, age in years and sex. Where HLA class I and class II types were available, the types were taken from metadata supplied by the sample provider, not from assay-based typing. A freely available public database, intended as a resource for researchers studying the immune response to SARS-CoV-2, is where the repertoires were released. Deeply sampled blood TCRbeta repertoires from subjects exposed to, actively infected with, or recovered from COVID-19 were included in the dataset. Samples were obtained from the ongoing ImmuneRACE study (first 160 participants) and from about 1,300 subjects provided by 6 global collaborators.

On the study overall, not on this receptor specifically: How much clinical and demographic metadata was included differed by source and by participant, and the metadata was provided uncurated.

This chain is built from TRBV11-2 and TRBJ2-7; 7 of the junction bases match TRBD1. The sample taken for sequencing was peripheral blood. The clonotype comes from a woman aged 40 to 50 with acute or convalescent COVID-19. The nucleotides read TGTGCCAGTGGAGGACAGGAGTACGAGCAGTACTTC. The resulting protein is CASGGQEYEQYF.